One and the same sample provided the 21 T cell receptor beta chains below, sequenced in a study of T cells in Graves' hyperthyroidism and ophthalmopathy. Researchers amplified the TCR beta CDR3 regions from RNA transcripts. The HTBI primer set was used in a first-round RT-PCR of the TCR CDR3. Via MiXCR, TCRdb re-called the multiplex PCR reads, giving one row per CDR3 protein. The data show about 480,000 distinct CDR3 sequences, with under 25% seen just once and around 47% held by the top ten. The sequenced material came from blood. These receptors came from a woman between 65 and 79 years old with Graves' ophthalmopathy.

Many counts were recorded for this clonotype. The chain carries TRBV27 and TRBJ2-7, with 7 bases lining up with TRBD2. This CDR3 region has 16 residues. Trimming removed 3 bases from V and 2 bases from J; junction bases left unmatched: 10. From germline, CDR1 is MNHEY and CDR2 SMNVEV (reference sequence). The CDR3, as DNA: TGTGCCAGCAGTTTTGGGGGGGTCAGCGGGACCTACGAGCAGTACTTC. It translates to CASSFGGVSGTYEQYF.

This clonotype has only a few counts. V and J are TRBV4-1 and TRBJ2-1; possible D gene TRBD2, 5 bases. This CDR3 comprises 17 residues. CDR1 MGHRA and CDR2 YSYEKL come from the germline V gene. Trimming shortened V by 4 bases and J by 5 bases, and 21 bases separated the two germline ends. The CDR3 loop is CASSLRSSQIAHNEQFF. CDR3 coding DNA: TGCGCCAGCAGCCTCAGATCTAGCCAGATTGCCCACAATGAGCAGTTCTTC.

The gene calls are TRBV6-1 and TRBJ2-7; TRBD2 is a possible D gene (6 bases). Trimming removed 6 bases at V and 7 bases at J, with 19 bases between. This CDR3 region has 14 residues. Looked up from germline, CDR1 is MNHNS and CDR2 is SASEGT. Here the CDR3 DNA reads TGTGCCAGCAGGGGACGTCCCGACGGAGGGGAGCAGTACTTC. This gives the protein CASRGRPDGGEQYF.

This chain links TRBV5-1 with TRBJ2-2; D is perhaps TRBD2 (5 bases). The V and J ends lost 4 bases and 7 bases respectively, with 14 bases between them. The germline V gene encodes CDR1 SGHRS and CDR2 YFSETQ. The CDR3 is made up of 14 amino acids. The chain's CDR3 is CASSLKGGNGELFF. In DNA, the CDR3 is TGCGCCAGCAGCCTAAAAGGAGGTAACGGGGAGCTGTTTTTT.

This clonotype was observed a few times. This chain joins TRBV6-4 and TRBJ2-5; tentatively, D is TRBD1 (6 bases). V was shortened by 2 bases and J by 1 base, with 20 bases between the two germline ends. This CDR3 has 18 amino acids. Germline CDR1 MRHNA, CDR2 SNTAGT. In DNA, the CDR3 is TGTGCCAGCAGTGACAGGGGGAACAAGGCGGGTGGCCAAGAGACCCAGTACTTC. Protein: CASSDRGNKAGGQETQYF.

The table lists this clonotype with a few counts. The chain is built from TRBV28 and TRBJ1-6; 10 bases are a match to TRBD1. The CDR3 has 20 residues. Germline V lookup: CDR1 MDHEN, CDR2 SYDVKM. Trimming removed 4 bases from V and 0 bases from J; junction bases left unmatched: 12. CDR3 nucleotides: TGTGCCAGCAGTTCATTCCTGGACAGGGGGGCCCACTCCTATAATTCACCCCTCCACTTT. Amino acid sequence: CASSSFLDRGAHSYNSPLHF.

This clonotype was detected only a few times. V is TRBV30 and J is TRBJ1-5; no clear D gene. V lost 0 bases and J 9 bases, leaving 15 bases between the germline ends. The CDR3 sequence is 14 residues long. CDR1 and CDR2 from the germline V gene are GTSNPN and SVGIG (reference sequence). The CDR3 DNA reads TGTGCCTGGAGTGTAGTAACCACCCTCAGGCCCCAGCATTTT. This translates into CAWSVVTTLRPQHF.

At least ten counts were recorded for this clonotype. The chain is built from TRBV27 and TRBJ2-1, with D possibly matching TRBD2 (6 bases). The CDR3 has 15 residues. Germline V CDR1 and CDR2: MNHEY, SMNVEV (reference sequence). Between the trimmed V and J ends, which lost 6 bases and 2 bases, there was a span of 14 bases. The CDR3 DNA sequence: TGTGCCAGCAGACAAACTAGCTCCCCCTACAATGAGCAGTTCTTC. It translates to CASRQTSSPYNEQFF.

The table lists this clonotype with a few counts. Germline and junction disagree at one end, which may indicate a read error. This chain uses TRBV12-5 with TRBJ2-2; TRBD1 agrees at 10 bases. Germline V gene data show CDR1 as LGHNT and CDR2 as FRNRAP. The CDR3 has 17 residues. The CDR3 loop reads CASGLVPGQGNPGELFF. The CDR3 DNA follows: TGTGCTAGTGGTTTGGTTCCGGGACAGGGGAACCCCGGGGAGCTGTTTTTT.

About this clonotype itself: Since no conserved phenylalanine or tryptophan closes the CDR3, a read error is the likely cause. The chain uses TRBV19 and TRBJ2-2, with 7 nucleotides matching TRBD2. There are 17 residues in the CDR3. V shed 5 bases, J shed 2 bases, and the junction held 11 bases outside the gene matches. Germline V gene sequence: CDR1 LNHDA, CDR2 SQIVND (reference sequence). CDR3 loop: CASSFKGGGSNTGELFL. The CDR3 DNA is TGTGCCAGTAGTTTTAAAGGTGGCGGGAGCAACACCGGGGAGCTGTTTTTA.

This clonotype was counted many times. The rearrangement links TRBV6-1 to TRBJ2-7; the match to TRBD2 covers 8 bases. The junction had 12 bases not matched to a gene; V was cut back by 10 bases and J by 4 bases. This CDR3 has 14 residues. In germline, CDR1 is MNHNS, CDR2 SASEGT. CDR3 coding DNA: TGTGCCACCAGGCGGACTAGCTCTAGGTACGAGCAGTACTTC. It encodes CATRRTSSRYEQYF.

This clonotype has more than one count but fewer than ten. The rearrangement links TRBV20-1 to TRBJ2-4; TRBD1 or TRBD2 may be the D gene (5 bases each). CDR1 and CDR2 (germline): DFQATT, SNEGSKA (reference sequence). V lost 5 bases to trimming and J lost 4 bases, with 21 bases between them. The CDR3 covers 16 residues. This CDR3 is CSASLPGKSGKNIQYF. In DNA form, the CDR3 reads TGCAGTGCTTCGCTCCCGGGGAAGTCAGGGAAAAACATTCAGTACTTC.

CDR3 sequence reads: CASSRKQGTYEQYF. For the CDR3, the DNA is TGCGCCAGCAGTAGAAAGCAGGGGACCTACGAGCAGTACTTC. This chain connects TRBV4-1 to TRBJ2-7, with D perhaps TRBD1 (6 bases). The CDR3 loop spans 14 amino acids. From germline, CDR1 is MGHRA and CDR2 YSYEKL. V was pared by 6 bases and J by 2 bases, with 14 bases between.

This clonotype has only a few counts. The V call is TRBV30, the J call TRBJ1-4; D might be TRBD1 (5 bases). Germline V gene data show CDR1 as GTSNPN and CDR2 as SVGIG (reference sequence). The CDR3 contains 14 residues. The V and J ends lost 3 bases and 5 bases respectively, with 13 bases between them. This chain's CDR3 is CAWSRGSFNEKLFF. The CDR3 coding sequence is TGTGCCTGGAGCCGGGGGTCTTTCAATGAAAAACTGTTTTTT.

This chain connects TRBV6-1 to TRBJ1-2; D is ambiguous. Germline loops: CDR1 MNHNS, CDR2 SASEGT. V lost 5 bases and J lost 8, with 12 bases in between. This CDR3 region has 12 residues. The CDR3 region has the DNA TGTGCCAGCAGTCGCAGCCGCGGGGGCTACACCTTC. Its protein product is CASSRSRGGYTF.

The rearrangement joins TRBV30 to TRBJ2-7, with D perhaps TRBD1 (6 bases). This CDR3 spans 13 amino acids. The germline gives CDR1 GTSNPN, CDR2 SVGIG (reference sequence). V lost 2 bases and J 4 bases, leaving 12 bases between the germline ends. The CDR3 spells CAWSRGQLYEQYF. The CDR3, as DNA: TGTGCCTGGAGTAGGGGACAATTATACGAGCAGTACTTC.

This clonotype showed up many times. The V gene is TRBV28, the J gene TRBJ1-1; maybe TRBD1 (5 bases). Germline CDR1 reads MDHEN; CDR2 reads SYDVKM. V lost 5 bases and J 9 bases, leaving 19 bases between the germline ends. The CDR3 is 14 amino acids. The CDR3 sequence: CASSATTGGMKAFF. The DNA for the CDR3 is TGTGCCAGCAGTGCGACGACCGGGGGGATGAAAGCTTTCTTT.

The rearrangement uses TRBV30 and TRBJ2-1, with D possibly matching TRBD2 (6 bases). The CDR3 sequence is 14 residues long. CDR1 is GTSNPN, CDR2 SVGIG, per germline (reference sequence). V was clipped by 2 bases and J by 4 bases, with 12 bases between them. CDR3 in amino acids: CAWSTGTPYNEQFF. As DNA, the CDR3 is TGTGCCTGGAGTACCGGGACTCCGTACAATGAGCAGTTCTTC.

This clonotype was recorded many times. The chain couples TRBV28 to TRBJ1-1; no clear D gene. The CDR3 has 13 residues. The V and J ends lost 5 bases and 11 bases respectively, with 18 bases between them. The V gene's germline CDR1 is MDHEN and CDR2 SYDVKM. The CDR3 DNA follows: TGTGCCAGCAGTCCTCCCCGGGGAGGCCTCGCTTTCTTT. This translates into CASSPPRGGLAFF.

This clonotype has just a few counts. The rearrangement joins TRBV7-2 to TRBJ2-7; 11 bases are shared with TRBD2. V lost 3 bases to trimming and J lost 6 bases; unmatched junction nucleotides: 4. This CDR3 has 14 residues. The germline V gene encodes CDR1 SGHTA and CDR2 FQGNSA. Here the CDR3 reads CASSFRTSGLEQYF. The CDR3 DNA sequence: TGTGCCAGCAGCTTTCGGACTAGCGGGCTCGAGCAGTACTTC.

The chain combines TRBV10-3 with TRBJ2-7; D is unclear. The germline V gene has CDR1 ENHRY and CDR2 SYGVKD. V lost 2 bases, J lost 3 bases, and 17 bases lay in between. The CDR3 covers 16 residues. CDR3 amino acids: CAISETKFTDHYEQYF. The CDR3 nucleotides are TGTGCCATCAGTGAGACAAAATTCACGGACCACTACGAGCAGTACTTC.